One sample yielded the 12 T cell receptor beta chains listed below, sequenced in a study of identical twins. TCRdb fed the 5' RACE reads into MiXCR, producing one record per CDR3 protein. Here the sample spans hundreds of thousands of distinct CDR3 sequences, over 8.5% being singletons. These data are also associated with another study on yellow fever vaccine responses in identical twins.

The sequenced sample consisted of PBMCs. These receptor sequences come from a woman aged 18-29 years in good health.

This clonotype was seen a handful of times. The chain joins TRBV27 to TRBJ2-3; D may be TRBD1 (6 bases). Germline V gene lookup returns CDR1 MNHEY and CDR2 SMNVEV (reference sequence). The V end was cut by 4 bases, the J end by 1 base, with 12 bases between. The CDR3 sequence is 15 residues long. The CDR3 DNA sequence: TGTGCCAGCAGTTCTACAGGGTGGGGCACAGATACGCAGTATTTT. Translation: CASSSTGWGTDTQYF.

This clonotype was counted many times. The junction differs from germline at one of its ends, possibly a read error. The genes are TRBV29-1 and TRBJ2-1, with D maybe TRBD2 (5 bases). The CDR3 spans 11 residues. Germline CDR1 SQVTM, CDR2 ANQGSEA. The DNA of the CDR3 is TGCAGCGTACCTGGTCGGACTGTGATTATCTTC. This encodes CSVPGRTVIIF.

The chain combines TRBV5-1 with TRBJ1-4, with D possibly being TRBD1 (6 bases). Per germline, CDR1 SGHRS and CDR2 YFSETQ. With 0 bases removed from V and 6 bases from J, the gap between germline ends came to 9 bases. The CDR3 contains 14 residues. CDR3 sequence reads: CASSLDRVDEKLFF. The CDR3 region has the DNA TGCGCCAGCAGCTTGGACAGGGTGGATGAAAAACTGTTTTTT.

The V call is TRBV20-1, the J call TRBJ1-4, with D possibly matching TRBD1 (5 bases). V lost 0 bases and J lost 7, with 15 bases in between. The CDR3 length is 15 residues. Germline CDR1 is DFQATT and CDR2 is SNEGSKA (reference sequence). DNA for the CDR3: TGCAGTGCTAGAGATTGGGGGGAAGTGCGTGAAAAACTGTTTTTT. Translated, it gives CSARDWGEVREKLFF.

This clonotype was counted ten times or more. The rearrangement links TRBV6-2 or TRBV6-3 to TRBJ2-3; 9 nucleotides align to TRBD1. V dropped 5 bases and J dropped 2; count of bases not matched to a gene: 20. The V gene's germline CDR1 is MNHEY and CDR2 SVGEGT. The CDR3 is made up of 20 amino acids. The CDR3 sequence is CASSNPYALQGAANTDTQYF. The CDR3 DNA reads TGTGCCAGCAGTAACCCTTACGCGCTACAGGGGGCGGCCAACACAGATACGCAGTATTTT.

This clonotype was counted a few times. The chain joins TRBV10-3 to TRBJ1-2; 9 bases are a match to TRBD1. With V trimmed by 0 bases and J by 8 bases, 7 bases remained unmatched. The CDR3 loop spans 15 amino acids. Germline CDR1 reads ENHRY; CDR2 reads SYGVKD. The CDR3 region is CAISESGTGPSGYTF. As DNA, the CDR3 is TGTGCCATCAGTGAGTCGGGGACAGGGCCCTCGGGCTACACCTTC.

This clonotype has only a few counts. This chain joins TRBV7-9 and TRBJ2-1, with D possibly being TRBD1 (6 bases). V lost 2 bases to trimming and J lost 0 bases, with 14 bases between them. The CDR3 is 17 amino acids. Germline-derived CDR1 and CDR2 are SEHNR and FQNEAQ (reference sequence). CDR3 in amino acids: CASSLNTGSRSYNEQFF. The CDR3 coding sequence is TGTGCCAGCAGCTTAAATACAGGGTCTCGCTCCTACAATGAGCAGTTCTTC.

This clonotype was counted a few times. This chain uses TRBV29-1 with TRBJ2-1, with 8 bases identical to TRBD2. In germline, CDR1 is SQVTM, CDR2 ANQGSEA. V was pared by 6 bases and J by 13 bases, with 5 bases of the junction left unmatched. The CDR3 runs 10 residues. The CDR3 region has the DNA TGCAGCGTGTTCGGGGGGGATCAGTTCTTC. It specifies CSVFGGDQFF.

This rearrangement joins TRBV20-1 to TRBJ2-1, with 9 nucleotides matching TRBD1. The CDR3 loop spans 16 amino acids. CDR1 is DFQATT, CDR2 SNEGSKA, per germline (reference sequence). V gave up 3 bases and J gave up 5 bases; unmatched junction bases: 11. The CDR3 DNA follows: TGCAGTGCTAGGCGGACAGGGGTTTTTATCAACAATGAGCAGTTCTTC. This sequence encodes CSARRTGVFINNEQFF.

The chain uses TRBV4-3 and TRBJ2-1, with 11 positions matching TRBD2. Germline loops: CDR1 LGHNA, CDR2 YSLEER. Trimming at V came to 5 bases and at J to 7 bases, leaving 10 bases not matched to a gene. The CDR3 loop spans 16 amino acids. The CDR3 region is CASSYLRLAGGNEQFF. The DNA for the CDR3 is TGCGCCAGCAGCTACCTTCGGCTAGCGGGAGGAAATGAGCAGTTCTTC.

This clonotype was seen ten or more times. The chain employs TRBV20-1 and TRBJ2-7; D is perhaps TRBD2 (6 bases). Germline CDR1 is DFQATT and CDR2 is SNEGSKA (reference sequence). This CDR3 spans 13 amino acids. V lost 6 bases to trimming and J lost 2 bases, with 14 bases between them. The CDR3 region is CSAGSWEAYEQYF. Here the CDR3 DNA reads TGCAGTGCCGGAAGTTGGGAGGCCTACGAGCAGTACTTC.

This clonotype was counted only a few times. The rearrangement uses TRBV29-1 and TRBJ2-3; weak D call: TRBD1 (5 bases). V lost 6 bases to trimming and J lost 4 bases, with 17 bases between them. Germline V CDR1 and CDR2: SQVTM, ANQGSEA. The CDR3 length is 14 residues. CDR3 protein: CSVNRFTAADTQYF. CDR3 in DNA: TGCAGCGTGAACAGGTTCACCGCGGCAGATACGCAGTATTTT.